This TCR beta chain came from a study of untreated major depressive disorder. As for this clone: Its specificity is not known.

Study conclusions and caveats: Private clones made up every subject's top five TRBV05-01 clones. Depressed patients' CD4+ T cells carried increased TRBV05-01 (Vbeta 5.1) usage versus control CD4+ T cells.

Every depressed patient was matched in pairs with a non-depressed control on sex, age, current smoking status and body mass index. Depression in patients ranged from moderate to severe. Using immunoSEQ multiplex PCR, the repertoire was profiled, and TCRdb retains in-frame clones only, with some absent. The sample holds under 30,000 clones; roughly nine tenths are singletons and the top ten take roughly 0.72%. The CDR3 has 13 residues. V was clipped by 0 bases and J by 8 bases, with 8 bases between them. Germline values: CDR1 SGHDT, CDR2 YYEEEE. The sample was CD4+ T cells from PBMCs. This receptor was taken from a woman aged 25 to 39 with major depressive disorder. The chain uses TRBV5-6 and TRBJ1-4; D is undetermined. In nucleotides, the CDR3 is TGTGCCAGCAGCTTGGTCGGGGAGGAAAAACTGTTTTTT. This gives the protein CASSLVGEEKLFF.